The 20 T cell receptor beta chains reported below all come from one sample, sequenced in a study of radiotherapy plus CTLA-4 blockade in lung cancer. Here immunoSEQ multiplex PCR was the method, and the copy in TCRdb shows in-frame clones only, minus some. The sample includes some 70,000 clones, around 86% of them seen just once. Source: peripheral blood, taken from a patient treated with radiotherapy plus ipilimumab. The source of these receptors is a human donor with non-small cell lung cancer who had a partial response to radiotherapy plus ipilimumab.

The genes are TRBV6-1 and TRBJ2-6, with D possibly matching TRBD2 (5 bases). The germline V gene has CDR1 MNHNS and CDR2 SASEGT. V was pared by 4 bases and J by 4 bases, with 11 bases between. This CDR3 spans 15 amino acids. CDR3 nucleotide sequence: TGTGCCAGCAGTGGGAGGAGCGCGGGGGCCAACGTCCTGACTTTC. Encoded protein: CASSGRSAGANVLTF.

This clone was observed a few times. CDR3 sequence reads: CAWSTGVLDQPQHF. The CDR3 DNA reads as TGTGCCTGGAGTACGGGGGTTTTAGATCAGCCCCAGCATTTT. This chain joins TRBV30 and TRBJ1-5; a possible D gene is TRBD1 (5 bases). Germline V gene lookup returns CDR1 GTSNPN and CDR2 SVGIG (reference sequence). This CDR3 comprises 14 residues. The V and J ends lost 2 bases and 5 bases respectively, with 13 bases between them.

The chain links TRBV19 to TRBJ2-7; the match to TRBD2 covers 14 bases. V lost 3 bases, J lost 6 bases, and 7 bases stayed unmatched. The germline V gene has CDR1 LNHDA and CDR2 SQIVND (reference sequence). The CDR3 is 16 residues long. Here the CDR3 reads CASSMGLAGDSGEQYF. CDR3 coding DNA: TGTGCCAGTAGTATGGGACTAGCGGGAGATTCGGGCGAGCAGTACTTC.

The chain links TRBV2 to TRBJ1-1, with 9 nucleotides matching TRBD1. Trimming took 6 bases from V and 5 from J; bases not matched to a gene: 7. The germline V gene encodes CDR1 SNHLY and CDR2 FYNNEI. This CDR3 region has 14 residues. CDR3 coding DNA: TGTGCCAGCAGCGGGACAGGGTACGGGACTGAAGCTTTCTTT. Amino acids: CASSGTGYGTEAFF.

The chain has TRBV7-6 and TRBJ1-4; 8 nucleotides align to TRBD1. This CDR3 region has 15 residues. The germline gives CDR1 SGHVS, CDR2 FNYEAQ. With V trimmed by 5 bases and J by 4 bases, 6 bases remained unmatched. CDR3 nucleotides: TGTGCCAGCAGCGTTCGGACAGGGATTAATGAAAAACTGTTTTTT. This encodes CASSVRTGINEKLFF.

J is TRBJ2-3 and V is TRBV14; 8 bases match TRBD1. The CDR3 runs to 16 residues. The V and J ends lost 0 bases and 2 bases, in that order; junction bases with no gene match: 4. Germline CDR1 is SGHDN and CDR2 is FVKESK. The CDR3 region has the DNA TGTGCCAGCAGCCAAGATCTGGGACAGGTCACAGATACGCAGTATTTT. This gives the protein CASSQDLGQVTDTQYF.

The chain links TRBV9 to TRBJ2-3; 9 nucleotides match TRBD2. CDR1 and CDR2 from the germline V gene are SGDLS and YYNGEE. V was clipped by 5 bases and J by 4 bases; unmatched bases: 5. CDR3 length equals 14 residues. The CDR3: CASSETSGPDTQYF. DNA for the CDR3: TGTGCCAGCAGTGAGACTAGCGGCCCAGATACGCAGTATTTT.

The rearrangement joins TRBV6-4 to TRBJ1-2, with 9 bases fitting TRBD1. The CDR3 length is 15 residues. Germline lookup yields CDR1 MRHNA and CDR2 SNTAGT. V gave up 2 bases and J gave up 4 bases; unmatched junction bases: 5. CDR3 bases: TGTGCCAGCAGTGACGGTACAGGGGGCTCCTATGGCTACACCTTC. Protein product: CASSDGTGGSYGYTF.

The rearrangement uses TRBV7-3 and TRBJ1-2; tentatively, D is TRBD1 (6 bases). V lost 5 bases to trimming and J lost 5 bases, with 12 bases between them. The length of the CDR3 is 13 residues. Germline V lookup: CDR1 SGHTA, CDR2 FQGTGA. CDR3 sequence (DNA): TGTGCCAGCAGCCAGGACAGTGAATATGGCTACACCTTC. Translating it yields CASSQDSEYGYTF.

The gene calls are TRBV7-7 and TRBJ2-5; weak D call: TRBD2 (6 bases). Germline lookup yields CDR1 SSHAT and CDR2 FNYEAQ (reference sequence). V was trimmed by 4 bases and J by 2 bases, leaving 11 bases between them. The CDR3 covers 14 residues. The CDR3 spells CASSSEGRQETQYF. The CDR3 bases are TGTGCCAGCAGCTCGGAGGGTCGGCAAGAGACCCAGTACTTC. Full variable domain (outside the CDR3, taken from reference TRBV7-7 and TRBJ2-5): GAGVSQSPRYKVTKRGQDVTLRCDPISSHATLYWYQQALGQGPEFLTYFNYEAQPDKSGLPSDRFSAERPEGSISTLTIQRTEQRDSAMYRCASSSEGRQETQYFGPGTRLLVL.

V gene TRBV7-2 combines with J gene TRBJ2-7, with D unclear. Trimming stripped 4 bases from V and 6 bases from J, with 10 bases between. This CDR3 contains 12 residues. Germline loops: CDR1 SGHTA, CDR2 FQGNSA. This CDR3 is CASSSLRSEQYF. The DNA of the CDR3 is TGTGCCAGCAGCTCACTACGTAGCGAGCAGTACTTC.

V and J are TRBV28 and TRBJ1-4; TRBD1 matches 7 bases. Germline V CDR1 and CDR2: MDHEN, SYDVKM. The V segment lost 5 bases and the J segment 1 base; nucleotides outside the gene matches: 4. The CDR3 extends over 15 amino acids. CDR3 sequence reads: CASSNRGITNEKLFF. DNA of the CDR3: TGTGCCAGCAGTAACAGGGGTATAACTAATGAAAAACTGTTTTTT.

The chain has TRBV7-6 and TRBJ2-1, with 10 nucleotides matching TRBD2. Trimming at V came to 5 bases and at J to 5 bases, leaving 6 bases not matched to a gene. The CDR3 is 15 amino acids. Germline CDR1 is SGHVS and CDR2 is FNYEAQ. CDR3 residues: CASSARSGRDNEQFF. The DNA for the CDR3 is TGTGCCAGCAGCGCCAGGAGCGGGAGGGACAATGAGCAGTTCTTC.

This clone was detected only a few times. The rearrangement uses TRBV19 and TRBJ1-4; no reliable D call. CDR3 length equals 14 residues. The V end was cut by 5 bases, the J end by 4 bases, with 11 bases between. Per germline, CDR1 LNHDA and CDR2 SQIVND (reference sequence). CDR3 in DNA: TGTGCCAGTAGTTATGGCGGCAGTAATGAAAAACTGTTTTTT. Translated: CASSYGGSNEKLFF.

With respect to this clone: Other nucleotide sequences in the sample specify the same CDR3. The chain recombines TRBV9 with TRBJ1-1; D uncertain. The CDR3 runs 13 residues. V lost 3 bases and J 5 bases, leaving 11 bases between the germline ends. Germline CDR1 reads SGDLS; CDR2 reads YYNGEE. As DNA, the CDR3 is TGTGCCAGCAGCGCTCCGCCGGGGACTGAAGCTTTCTTT. It encodes CASSAPPGTEAFF.

V and J are TRBV18 and TRBJ2-1, with 9 bases matching TRBD2. V dropped 6 bases and J dropped 5; count of bases not matched to a gene: 5. CDR3 length: 14 residues. Germline V gene sequence: CDR1 KGHSH, CDR2 LQKENI. The CDR3 here is CASSWTSVDNEQFF. The DNA for the CDR3 is TGTGCCAGCTCTTGGACTAGCGTGGACAATGAGCAGTTCTTC.

This chain joins TRBV25-1 and TRBJ2-1; TRBD2 aligns across 11 bases. The V segment lost 1 base and the J segment 12 bases; nucleotides outside the gene matches: 5. CDR1 and CDR2 from the germline V gene are MGHDK and SYGVNS. This CDR3 region has 14 residues. For the CDR3, the DNA is TGTGCCAGCAGTGAATGGACTAGCGGGCTGGCGCAGTTCTTC. It encodes CASSEWTSGLAQFF.

The chain is built from TRBV19 and TRBJ1-3; D is unresolved. The CDR3 loop spans 12 amino acids. Between the trimmed V and J ends, which lost 9 bases and 0 bases, there was a span of 6 bases. Germline CDR1 reads LNHDA; CDR2 reads SQIVND (reference sequence). In DNA, the CDR3 is TGTGCCAGCAGAAGCTCTGGAAACACCATATATTTT. Translation: CASRSSGNTIYF.

The rearrangement uses TRBV6-1 and TRBJ1-1, with 9 bases identical to TRBD1. Germline loops: CDR1 MNHNS, CDR2 SASEGT. The CDR3 contains 14 residues. The J segment lost 0 bases and the V segment lost 7 bases, leaving 3 bases of the junction unmatched. The CDR3 DNA sequence: TGTGCCAGCATCCGGGACAGGGTGAACACTGAAGCTTTCTTT. Protein: CASIRDRVNTEAFF.

The V and J genes are TRBV2 and TRBJ2-7, with D possibly TRBD1 on 6 matching bases. Germline V gene lookup returns CDR1 SNHLY and CDR2 FYNNEI. The CDR3 is 12 amino acids. V was clipped by 7 bases and J by 2 bases, with 9 bases between them. CDR3 loop: CASKGDTYEQYF. In DNA form, the CDR3 reads TGTGCCAGCAAGGGGGATACCTACGAGCAGTACTTC.